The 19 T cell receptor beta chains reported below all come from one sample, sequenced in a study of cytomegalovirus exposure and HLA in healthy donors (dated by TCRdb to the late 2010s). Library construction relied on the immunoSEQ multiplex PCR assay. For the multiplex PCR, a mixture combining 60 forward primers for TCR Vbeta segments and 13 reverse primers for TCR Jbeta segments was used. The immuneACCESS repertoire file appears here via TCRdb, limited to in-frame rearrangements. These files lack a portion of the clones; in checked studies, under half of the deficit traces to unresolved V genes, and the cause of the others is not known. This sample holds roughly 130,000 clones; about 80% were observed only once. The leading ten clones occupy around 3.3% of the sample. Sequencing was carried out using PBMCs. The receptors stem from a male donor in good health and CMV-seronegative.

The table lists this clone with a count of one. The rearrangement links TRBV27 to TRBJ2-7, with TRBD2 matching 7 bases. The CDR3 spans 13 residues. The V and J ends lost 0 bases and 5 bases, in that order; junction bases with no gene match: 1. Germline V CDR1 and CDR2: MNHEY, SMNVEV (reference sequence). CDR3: CASSLSGRNEQYF. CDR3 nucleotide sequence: TGTGCCAGCAGTTTATCCGGGAGGAACGAGCAGTACTTC.

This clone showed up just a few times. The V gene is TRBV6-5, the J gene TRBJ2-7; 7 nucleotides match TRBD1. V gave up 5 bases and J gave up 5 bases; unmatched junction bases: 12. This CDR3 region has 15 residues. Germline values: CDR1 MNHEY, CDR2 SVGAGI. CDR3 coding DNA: TGTGCCAGCAGTCGAGAGGGGGCGAATCCCCACGAGCAGTACTTC. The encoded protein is CASSREGANPHEQYF.

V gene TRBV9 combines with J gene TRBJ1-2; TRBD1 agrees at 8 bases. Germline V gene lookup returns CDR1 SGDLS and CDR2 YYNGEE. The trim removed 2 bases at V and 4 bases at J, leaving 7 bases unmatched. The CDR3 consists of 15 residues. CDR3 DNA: TGTGCCAGCAGCGTTGATCAGGGGGCGCCCTATGGCTACACCTTC. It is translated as CASSVDQGAPYGYTF.

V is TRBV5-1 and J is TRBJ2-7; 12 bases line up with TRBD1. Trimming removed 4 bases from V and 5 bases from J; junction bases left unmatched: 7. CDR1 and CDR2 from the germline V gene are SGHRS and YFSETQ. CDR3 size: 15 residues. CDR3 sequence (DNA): TGCGCCAGCAGCCTGGGTGGGACAGGGGGCGACGAGCAGTACTTC. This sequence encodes CASSLGGTGGDEQYF.

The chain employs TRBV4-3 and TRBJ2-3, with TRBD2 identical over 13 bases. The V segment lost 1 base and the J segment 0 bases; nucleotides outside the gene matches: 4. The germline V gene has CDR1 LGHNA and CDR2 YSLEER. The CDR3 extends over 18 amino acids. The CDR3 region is CASSQGTSGGASTDTQYF. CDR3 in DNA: TGCGCCAGCAGCCAAGGGACTAGCGGGGGTGCTAGCACAGATACGCAGTATTTT.

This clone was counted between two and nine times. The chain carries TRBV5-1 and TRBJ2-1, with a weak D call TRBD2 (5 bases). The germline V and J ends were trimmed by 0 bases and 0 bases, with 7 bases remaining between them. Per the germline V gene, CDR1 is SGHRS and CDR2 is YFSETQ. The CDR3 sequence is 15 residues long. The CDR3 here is CASSLELGSYNEQFF. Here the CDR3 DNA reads TGCGCCAGCAGCTTGGAACTAGGCTCCTACAATGAGCAGTTCTTC.

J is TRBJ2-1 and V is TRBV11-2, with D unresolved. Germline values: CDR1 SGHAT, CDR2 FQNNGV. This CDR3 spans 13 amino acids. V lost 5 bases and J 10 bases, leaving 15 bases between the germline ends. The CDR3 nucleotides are TGTGCCAGCAGCCCCCCCGGTCCCCGAGAGCAGTTCTTC. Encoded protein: CASSPPGPREQFF.

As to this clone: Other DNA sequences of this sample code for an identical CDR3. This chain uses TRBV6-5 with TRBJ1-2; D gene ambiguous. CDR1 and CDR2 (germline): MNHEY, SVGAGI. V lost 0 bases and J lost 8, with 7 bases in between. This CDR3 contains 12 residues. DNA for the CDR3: TGTGCCAGCAGTTACTCGTCGGGGGGCTACACCTTC. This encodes CASSYSSGGYTF.

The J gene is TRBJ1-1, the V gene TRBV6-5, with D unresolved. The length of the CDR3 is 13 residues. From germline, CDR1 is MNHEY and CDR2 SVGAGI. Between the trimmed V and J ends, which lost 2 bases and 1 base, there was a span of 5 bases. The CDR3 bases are TGTGCCAGCAGTTACGGCAAGAACACTGAAGCTTTCTTT. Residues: CASSYGKNTEAFF.

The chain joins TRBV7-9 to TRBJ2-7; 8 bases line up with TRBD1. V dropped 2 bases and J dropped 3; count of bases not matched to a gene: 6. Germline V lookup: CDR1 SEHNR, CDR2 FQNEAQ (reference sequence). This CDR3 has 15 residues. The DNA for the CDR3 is TGTGCCAGCAGCTTATTAACAGGGGGAAACTACGAGCAGTACTTC. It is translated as CASSLLTGGNYEQYF. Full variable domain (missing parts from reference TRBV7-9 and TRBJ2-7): DTGVSQNPRHKITKRGQNVTFRCDPISEHNRLYWYRQTLGQGPEFLTYFQNEAQLEKSRLLSDRFSAERPKGSFSTLEIQRTEQGDSAMYLCASSLLTGGNYEQYFGPGTRLTVT.

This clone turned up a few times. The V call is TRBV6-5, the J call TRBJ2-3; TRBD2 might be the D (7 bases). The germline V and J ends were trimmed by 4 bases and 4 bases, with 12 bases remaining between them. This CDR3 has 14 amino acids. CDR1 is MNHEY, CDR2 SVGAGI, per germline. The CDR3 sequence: CASSLGGEADTQYF. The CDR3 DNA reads TGTGCCAGCAGTTTAGGGGGGGAGGCAGATACGCAGTATTTT.

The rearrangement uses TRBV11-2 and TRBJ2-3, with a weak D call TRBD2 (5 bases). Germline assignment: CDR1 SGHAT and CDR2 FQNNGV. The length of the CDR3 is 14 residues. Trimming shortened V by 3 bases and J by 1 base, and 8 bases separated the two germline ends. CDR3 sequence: CASSLTRGTDTQYF. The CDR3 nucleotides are TGTGCCAGCAGCTTGACGAGGGGCACAGATACGCAGTATTTT.

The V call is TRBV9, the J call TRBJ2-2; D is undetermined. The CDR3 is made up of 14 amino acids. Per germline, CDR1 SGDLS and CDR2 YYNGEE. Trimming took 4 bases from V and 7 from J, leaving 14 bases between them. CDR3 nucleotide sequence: TGTGCCAGCAGCCCGAGGAGTCTTGACGGGGAGCTGTTTTTT. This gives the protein CASSPRSLDGELFF.

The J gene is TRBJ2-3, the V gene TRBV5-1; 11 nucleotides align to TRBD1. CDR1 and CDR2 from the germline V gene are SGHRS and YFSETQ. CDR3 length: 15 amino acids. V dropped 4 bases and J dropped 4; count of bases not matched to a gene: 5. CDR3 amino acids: CASSSRDRGADTQYF. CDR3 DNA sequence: TGCGCCAGCAGCAGCCGGGACAGGGGGGCAGATACGCAGTATTTT.

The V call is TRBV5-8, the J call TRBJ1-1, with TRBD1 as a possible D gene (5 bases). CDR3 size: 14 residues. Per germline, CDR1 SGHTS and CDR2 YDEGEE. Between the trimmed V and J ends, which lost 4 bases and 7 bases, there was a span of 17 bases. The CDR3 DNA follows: TGTGCCAGCAGCCGTTGGCGGGGGACGGGTGAAGCTTTCTTT. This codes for CASSRWRGTGEAFF.

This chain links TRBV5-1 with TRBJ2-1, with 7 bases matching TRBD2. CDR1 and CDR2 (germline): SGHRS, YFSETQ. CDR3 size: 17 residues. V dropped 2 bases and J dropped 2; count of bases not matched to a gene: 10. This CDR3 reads CASSLSGTTFAYNEQFF. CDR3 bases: TGCGCCAGCAGCTTATCGGGGACTACCTTCGCCTACAATGAGCAGTTCTTC.

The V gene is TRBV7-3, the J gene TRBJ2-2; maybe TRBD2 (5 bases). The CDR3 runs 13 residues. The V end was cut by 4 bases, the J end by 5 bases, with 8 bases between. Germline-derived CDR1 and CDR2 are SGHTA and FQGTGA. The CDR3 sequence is CASSWTGTGELFF. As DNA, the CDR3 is TGTGCCAGCAGCTGGACGGGGACCGGGGAGCTGTTTTTT.

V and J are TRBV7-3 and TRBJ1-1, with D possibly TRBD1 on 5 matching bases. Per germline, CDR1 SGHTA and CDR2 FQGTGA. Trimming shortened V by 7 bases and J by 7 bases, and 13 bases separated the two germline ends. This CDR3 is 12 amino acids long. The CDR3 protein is CASIARAGEAFF. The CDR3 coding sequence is TGTGCCAGCATCGCCAGGGCCGGTGAAGCTTTCTTT.

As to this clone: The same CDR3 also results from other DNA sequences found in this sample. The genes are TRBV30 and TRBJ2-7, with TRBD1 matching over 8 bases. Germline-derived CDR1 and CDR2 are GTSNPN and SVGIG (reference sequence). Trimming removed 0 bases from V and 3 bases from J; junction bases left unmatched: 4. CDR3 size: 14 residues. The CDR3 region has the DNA TGTGCCTGGAGTGTAGGGACAGGCGGCTACGAGCAGTACTTC. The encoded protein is CAWSVGTGGYEQYF. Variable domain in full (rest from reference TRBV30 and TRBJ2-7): SQTIHQWPATLVQPVGSPLSLECTVEGTSNPNLYWYRQAAGRGLQLLFYSVGIGQISSEVPQNLSASRPQDRQFILSSKKLLLSDSGFYLCAWSVGTGGYEQYFGPGTRLTVT.